This T cell receptor (beta chain) was identified during a study of T cells after yellow fever vaccination. Overall study findings and caveats: It was the secondary response that reached its peak faster, day 5 versus 15, but it was weaker.

In making TCR cDNA, 5'RACE template switching added a universal primer site and UMIs to it. TCRdb reprocessed the 5' RACE reads via MiXCR and lists one record per CDR3 protein. The sample lists roughly 500,000 distinct CDR3 sequences, 15% to 20% occurring once. CDR1 and CDR2 from the germline V gene are SGHTA and FQGNSA. The CDR3 has 17 residues. V gave up 4 bases and J gave up 4 bases, with 20 bases separating them. This clonotype was picked up a small number of times. No antigen is known for it. The V and J genes are TRBV7-2 and TRBJ2-4; possible D gene TRBD2, 6 bases. The sample in question was PBMCs, obtained 15 days after the yellow fever booster vaccination. The TCR comes from a man aged 25 to 40 who received the YFV17D yellow fever vaccine. CDR3 DNA sequence: TGTGCCAGCAGCTCCCCGGCCAGGACTATCGGGAAAAACATTCAGTACTTC. This codes for CASSSPARTIGKNIQYF. The full variable domain, with the rest looked up from reference TRBV7-2 and TRBJ2-4, is GAGVSQSPSNKVTEKGKDVELRCDPISGHTALYWYRQSLGQGLEFLIYFQGNSAPDKSGLPSDRFSAERTGGSVSTLTIQRTQQEDSAVYLCASSSPARTIGKNIQYFGAGTRLSVL.